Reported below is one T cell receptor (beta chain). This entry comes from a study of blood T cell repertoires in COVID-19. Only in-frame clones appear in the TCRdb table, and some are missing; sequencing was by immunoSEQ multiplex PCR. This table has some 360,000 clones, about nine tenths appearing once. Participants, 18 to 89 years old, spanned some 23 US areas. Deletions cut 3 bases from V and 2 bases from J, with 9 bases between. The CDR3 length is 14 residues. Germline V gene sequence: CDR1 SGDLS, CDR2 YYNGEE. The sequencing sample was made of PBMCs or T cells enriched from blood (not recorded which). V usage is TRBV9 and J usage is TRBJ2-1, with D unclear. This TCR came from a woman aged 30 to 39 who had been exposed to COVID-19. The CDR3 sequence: CASSGGNPYNEQFF. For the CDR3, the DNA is TGTGCCAGCAGCGGTGGCAACCCCTACAATGAGCAGTTCTTC.